This T cell receptor (beta chain) was recorded in a study of T cell responses to AZD1222 COVID-19 vaccine. The CDR3 is 16 residues long. Germline values: CDR1 SGDLS, CDR2 YYNGEE. The V and J ends lost 3 bases and 8 bases, in that order; junction bases with no gene match: 9. Method: immunoSEQ multiplex PCR; TCRdb's copy keeps in-frame clones and lacks some. This sample yields fewer than 150,000 clones, of which about 88% are seen a single time; around 9.4% belongs to the top ten. The clonotype was recovered from an adult in good health. This chain links TRBV9 with TRBJ2-2, with 11 bases that match TRBD1. The sequencing used peripheral blood, collected on day 0 of AZD1222 vaccination. The CDR3 loop reads CASSGYWTGGPGELFF. CDR3 DNA sequence: TGTGCCAGCAGCGGATACTGGACAGGGGGCCCTGGGGAGCTGTTTTTT.